A selection of T cell receptor beta chains follows, all from one sample in a study of blood T cell repertoires in COVID-19. Sequencing used immunoSEQ multiplex PCR; TCRdb keeps in-frame clones, though not all of them. The sample contains some 250,000 clones, 88% of which appear only once. Sequences were obtained from peripheral blood. Receptors were obtained from a woman aged 25 to 45 with acute or convalescent COVID-19. Both conserved end residues are part of each CDR3. Each record gives: clone size, V gene, J gene, D gene, CDR3 protein, CDR3 DNA. The D gene is left open where the match is weak. Clone size is stated in some rows and not others, as once, few, many or a class when expanded.

.	TRBV7-6	TRBJ1-1	.	CASSLDAAFVFTEAFF	TGTGCCAGCAGCTTAGATGCGGCGTTCGTATTCACTGAAGCTTTCTTT
.	TRBV4-3	TRBJ2-1	TRBD2	CASSQEPSGRGDEQFF	TGCGCCAGCAGCCAAGAGCCTAGCGGGAGGGGGGATGAGCAGTTCTTC
.	TRBV7-9	TRBJ2-2	TRBD1	CASSLTGVTGELFF	TGTGCCAGCAGCTTGACAGGGGTCACCGGGGAGCTGTTTTTT
once	TRBV28	TRBJ2-7	TRBD1	CASSLLGQAYEQYF	TGTGCCAGCAGTCTCCTGGGACAGGCCTACGAGCAGTACTTC
.	TRBV6-6	TRBJ2-7	.	CASSYSSREQYF	TGTGCCAGCAGTTACTCGTCCCGGGAGCAGTACTTC
.	TRBV4-2	TRBJ2-3	TRBD2	CASSQETAGQNKGSTDTQYF	TGTGCCAGCAGCCAAGAAACAGCGGGGCAGAACAAGGGTAGCACAGATACGCAGTATTTT
.	TRBV7-8	TRBJ1-1	.	CASSLFRGSEAFF	TGTGCCAGCAGCTTATTCAGGGGATCTGAAGCTTTCTTT
once	TRBV5-5	TRBJ2-5	TRBD2	CASSLDLAGSGETQYF	TGTGCCAGCAGCTTGGATCTAGCGGGAAGTGGGGAGACCCAGTACTTC
.	TRBV18	TRBJ2-1	TRBD1	CASSPSRQGAYNEQFF	TGTGCCAGCTCACCGTCTCGACAGGGGGCCTACAATGAGCAGTTCTTC
.	TRBV7-2	TRBJ2-7	.	CASSLVPSDYEQYF	TGTGCCAGCAGCTTAGTCCCTAGCGATTACGAGCAGTACTTC
.	TRBV24-1	TRBJ2-7	.	CATSDPGTSAYEQYF	TGTGCCACCAGTGATCCCGGGACATCCGCCTACGAGCAGTACTTC
.	TRBV9	TRBJ2-7	.	CASSVAASVSYEQYF	TGTGCCAGCAGCGTAGCCGCTAGCGTATCCTACGAGCAGTACTTC
.	TRBV5-1	TRBJ2-5	TRBD2	CASRRLAGFRETQYF	TGCGCCAGCAGACGACTAGCGGGTTTTCGGGAGACCCAGTACTTC
.	TRBV7-2	TRBJ1-5	TRBD1	CASSWDRGRGQPQHF	TGTGCCAGCAGCTGGGACAGGGGGCGCGGTCAGCCCCAGCATTTT
once	TRBV27	TRBJ2-7	.	CASASGGRGGEQYF	TGTGCCAGCGCTTCAGGGGGGCGTGGGGGCGAGCAGTACTTC
.	TRBV6-4	TRBJ2-3	.	CASKARREGTDTQYF	TGTGCCAGCAAGGCCCGCAGGGAAGGCACAGATACGCAGTATTTT
once	TRBV27	TRBJ1-2	.	CASSPIRGYYGYTF	TGTGCCAGCAGTCCAATAAGGGGGTACTATGGCTACACCTTC
.	TRBV6-5	TRBJ2-1	TRBD2	CASSYGGSYYNEQFF	TGTGCCAGCAGTTACGGCGGGAGTTACTACAATGAGCAGTTCTTC
.	TRBV5-1	TRBJ2-5	.	CASSVTNQETQYF	TGCGCCAGCAGCGTGACAAACCAAGAGACCCAGTACTTC
.	TRBV2	TRBJ1-4	TRBD1	CASSTGVWEKLFF	TGTGCCAGCAGCACAGGGGTTTGGGAAAAACTGTTTTTT
once	TRBV27	TRBJ2-3	.	CASSLGLTGDTQYF	TGTGCCAGCAGTTTAGGACTTACCGGGGATACGCAGTATTTT